Listed below are T cell receptor beta chains from one sample, sequenced in a study of response to subunit inactivated influenza vaccine. TCRdb ran MiXCR on the RT-PCR reads and lists one entry per CDR3 protein. The profile shows 540,000 or so distinct CDR3 sequences, roughly 13% of them singletons. Source: PBMCs from blood, taken 40 to 50 days after vaccination. The receptors stem from a man aged 45-60 years who received an inactivated influenza vaccine. The CDR3 runs from the conserved cysteine through the conserved F or W. D genes are given only for firm matches. Only part of the rows carry a size: once, few, many, or a class if the clone is expanded.

TRBJ1-5,TRBV5-6,.,.,TGTGCCAGCAGCGAATACAGGGCGAATCAGCCCCAGCATTTT,CASSEYRANQPQHF
TRBJ1-5,TRBV20-1,.,many,TGCAGTGCACTGGACAGTCGCAATCAGCCCCAGCATTTT,CSALDSRNQPQHF
TRBJ2-5,TRBV2,TRBD2,.,TGTGCCAGCACCGGACTAGCGGGGGGGCAAGAGACCCAGTACTTC,CASTGLAGGQETQYF
TRBJ1-1,TRBV6-5,.,.,TGTGCCAGCAGTTACTTCCTTAACACTGAAGCTTTCTTT,CASSYFLNTEAFF
TRBJ2-6,TRBV9,.,.,TGTGCCAGCGGTGGGCAGGCCGGGGCCAACGTCCTGACTTTC,CASGGQAGANVLTF
TRBJ1-1,TRBV3-1,.,many,TGTGCCAGCAGTCGGGGACTTAACACTGAAGCTTTCTTT,CASSRGLNTEAFF
TRBJ2-1,TRBV29-1,TRBD2,many,TGCAGCGTGGCGGGAGGCTTAGCCTACAATGAGCAGTTCTTC,CSVAGGLAYNEQFF
TRBJ2-7,TRBV9,TRBD1,few,TGTGCCAGCAGCGTAGTCCCTACAGGGGTTTACGAGCAGTACTTC,CASSVVPTGVYEQYF
TRBJ1-3,TRBV20-1,.,.,TGCAGTGCAAGCTCAGGGTCGGGCACCTACTCTGGAAACACCATATATTTT,CSASSGSGTYSGNTIYF
TRBJ2-7,TRBV9,.,many,TGTGCCAGCAGCTCCCGGGACTCCCCCTACGAGCAGTACTTC,CASSSRDSPYEQYF
TRBJ1-5,TRBV20-1,.,few,TGCAGTGCACTTCAGAATAGCAATCAGCCCCAGCATTTT,CSALQNSNQPQHF
TRBJ2-5,TRBV11-2,.,few,TGTGCCAGCAGCCAAGGACAGAATCAAGAGACCCAGTACTTC,CASSQGQNQETQYF
TRBJ2-1,TRBV20-1,.,few,TGCAGTGCTATTTGGGGGCTCAATGAGCAGTTCTTC,CSAIWGLNEQFF
TRBJ1-1,TRBV6-5,.,few,TGTGCCAGCAGTTACTCGATGGTGACTGAAGCTTTCTTT,CASSYSMVTEAFF
TRBJ2-3,TRBV11-3,.,few,TGTGCCAGCTCTCTAATGGAGTACGATACGCAGTATTTT,CASSLMEYDTQYF
TRBJ2-1,TRBV27,.,.,TGTGCCAGCAGTTTAATATTCAGGGGAGCGTTCAATGAGCAGTTCTTC,CASSLIFRGAFNEQFF
TRBJ2-1,TRBV27,TRBD2,few,TGTGCCAGCAGTTTATCGGGGGGGGTCGATGAGCAGTTCTTC,CASSLSGGVDEQFF
TRBJ2-5,TRBV7-2,TRBD1,.,TGTGCCAGCAGCTTAGGGGTAGGGGGCCGTTGGGAGACCCAGTACTTC,CASSLGVGGRWETQYF
TRBJ1-1,TRBV7-9,.,few,TGTGCCAGCAGCTTTCCCGATCGGACTGAAGCTTTCTTT,CASSFPDRTEAFF
TRBJ2-1,TRBV12-3/TRBV12-4,TRBD1,few,TGTGCCAGCAGCCGGGACAGCTTCTCCTACAATGAGCAGTTCTTC,CASSRDSFSYNEQFF
TRBJ2-5,TRBV5-1,TRBD1,.,TGCGCCAGCAGCTTGTTAGGGACAGCTCGAGAGACCCAGTACTTC,CASSLLGTARETQYF
TRBJ2-5,TRBV20-1,.,.,TGCAGTGCTAGAGACTACCTTGTGGGACACGAGACCCAGTACTTC,CSARDYLVGHETQYF
TRBJ2-5,TRBV4-1,TRBD2,.,TGCGCCAGCAGCCATCTGGGGCGTAGCGGGGGGTCTCAAGAGACCCAGTACTTC,CASSHLGRSGGSQETQYF
TRBJ1-4,TRBV12-3/TRBV12-4,TRBD1,.,TGTGCCAGCAGGACAGGGGGCGGAAAACTGTTTTTT,CASRTGGGKLFF
TRBJ2-3,TRBV7-6,.,.,TGTGCCAGCAGCTTGCCGGGACGGATCACAGATACGCAGTATTTT,CASSLPGRITDTQYF
TRBJ2-5,TRBV29-1,TRBD1,.,TGCAGCGTTGAAGGGGGACAGCCTGATCGAGAAGAGACCCAGTACTTC,CSVEGGQPDREETQYF
TRBJ1-4,TRBV4-2,.,.,TGTGCCAGCAGCCCGCTGCCCGGAGAAAAACTGTTTTTT,CASSPLPGEKLFF